This entry describes one T cell receptor (beta chain). V lost 8 bases to trimming and J lost 1 base, with 18 bases between them. Germline V gene lookup returns CDR1 SGHVS and CDR2 FQNEAQ. This CDR3 is built from 16 residues. The entry originates in a study of cytomegalovirus exposure and HLA in healthy donors. The PCR contained 60 Vbeta and 13 Jbeta primers. The method was immunoSEQ multiplex PCR; TCRdb's version includes in-frame clones alone and lacks a portion of them. The profile covers roughly 200,000 clones, with approximately 84% appearing a single time and about 3% taken by the ten largest. The clonotype was recovered from a female donor in good health and CMV-seronegative. Sequencing was performed on PBMCs. The chain employs TRBV7-8 and TRBJ2-1; D remains unclear. The CDR3 region is CASSDRSPRSYNEQFF. The CDR3 nucleotides read TGTGCCAGCTCAGATCGGAGTCCGCGTTCCTACAATGAGCAGTTCTTC. Full variable domain (remainder filled in from reference TRBV7-8 and TRBJ2-1): GAGVSQSPRYKVAKRGQDVALRCDPISGHVSLFWYQQALGQGPEFLTYFQNEAQLDKSGLPSDRFFAERPEGSVSTLKIQRTQQEDSAVYLCASSDRSPRSYNEQFFGPGTRLTVL.